This TCR beta chain was found in a study of OX40 agonist ivuxolimab in advanced cancers. Study-level points and caveats: The study found among the lowest clonal expansion in partial responders at 0.1-3.0 mg/kg.

TCRdb's copy holds only in-frame clones and misses some; the assay was immunoSEQ multiplex PCR. Of around 7,000 clones listed, around 78% are singletons. The V gene's germline CDR1 is MNHEY and CDR2 SMNVEV (reference sequence). The CDR3 extends over 16 amino acids. Trimming cost V 0 bases and J 7 bases; bases outside gene matches: 9. About this clone: Its antigen remains unidentified.

The TCR originated in an adult with an advanced solid tumor such as melanoma, head and neck, liver or kidney cancer. The rearrangement joins TRBV27 to TRBJ2-5; 9 bases are a match to TRBD2. The starting material was CD4+ or CD8+ T cells sorted from blood, obtained in a trial of the OX40 agonist ivuxolimab. CDR3 nucleotides: TGTGCCAGCAGTTTATCCTTAGCGGGGGCGCTGGGGACCCAGTACTTC. As protein: CASSLSLAGALGTQYF.